The 15 T cell receptor beta chains below come from one sample, sequenced in a study of T cells in Graves' hyperthyroidism and ophthalmopathy. TCR beta CDR3 region amplification was performed from RNA transcripts. HTBI primers were employed in a first-round RT-PCR of the TCR CDR3. TCRdb reprocessed the multiplex PCR reads with MiXCR, giving one entry per CDR3 protein. The repertoire has hundreds of thousands of distinct CDR3 sequences, 46% of them found once; the top ten carry about 7.9%. Sequences were obtained from peripheral blood or thyroid tissue (not recorded which). The receptors come from a woman aged 18-29 years with Graves' hyperthyroidism.

The chain joins TRBV10-3 to TRBJ2-2, with D hard to call. The DNA end favors TRBJ1-4, so the J call may be wrong. The CDR3 is 13 amino acids. In germline, CDR1 is ENHRY, CDR2 SYGVKD. CDR3 DNA sequence: TGTGCCATCAGCCCTCGAAGGCATGAAAAACTGTTTTTT. The encoded protein is CAISPRRHEKLFF.

At least ten counts were recorded for this clonotype. V and J are TRBV15 and TRBJ1-2, with TRBD1 as a possible D gene (6 bases). Germline assignment: CDR1 LNHNV and CDR2 YYDKDF (reference sequence). Between the trimmed V and J ends, which lost 0 bases and 8 bases, there was a span of 13 bases. This CDR3 has 14 residues. In DNA form, the CDR3 reads TGTGCCACCAGCAGAGATTCAGGGGAAGGGGGCTACACCTTC. This translates into CATSRDSGEGGYTF.

The V call is TRBV7-9, the J call TRBJ1-5; no firm D call. Deletions cut 5 bases from V and 7 bases from J, with 12 bases between. This CDR3 contains 13 residues. CDR1 is SEHNR, CDR2 FQNEAQ, per germline (reference sequence). The CDR3: CASSLPPGQPQHF. Written as DNA, the CDR3 is TGTGCCAGCAGCCTCCCTCCGGGACAGCCCCAGCATTTT.

This clonotype was seen once. V gene TRBV29-1 combines with J gene TRBJ2-5; D tentatively reads TRBD1 or TRBD2 (6 bases each). Trimming shortened V by 8 bases and J by 5 bases, and 15 bases separated the two germline ends. This CDR3 has 12 residues. Germline V lookup: CDR1 SQVTM, CDR2 ANQGSEA. DNA for the CDR3: TGCAGCCATCCGGGGGCTAGGGAGACCCAGTACTTC. It specifies CSHPGARETQYF.

This clonotype was seen a few times. The chain joins TRBV2 to TRBJ2-7; no clear D gene. The CDR3 consists of 12 residues. Germline CDR1 SNHLY, CDR2 FYNNEI. The V and J ends lost 4 bases and 3 bases respectively, with 7 bases between them. CDR3 nucleotide sequence: TGTGCCAGCAGTGGCCAAAACTACGAGCAGTACTTC. It is translated as CASSGQNYEQYF.

This clonotype has only a few counts. This chain connects TRBV7-6 to TRBJ1-5; perhaps TRBD1 as D (6 bases). Germline V gene lookup returns CDR1 SGHVS and CDR2 FNYEAQ. V lost 5 bases to trimming and J lost 2 bases, with 16 bases between them. The CDR3 is 16 residues long. The CDR3 loop reads CASSQVGGGGNQPQHF. The CDR3 DNA is TGTGCCAGCAGCCAAGTAGGAGGGGGAGGCAATCAGCCCCAGCATTTT.

This clonotype was recorded at least ten times. One junction end disagrees with the germline gene, perhaps due to a read error. This chain uses TRBV10-3 with TRBJ1-2; the match to TRBD1 covers 7 bases. Per the germline V gene, CDR1 is ENHRY and CDR2 is SYGVKD. The CDR3 is 12 amino acids. The CDR3 nucleotides read TGTGCCAGCAGTGACAGGGTCTATGGCTACACCTTC. Protein sequence: CASSDRVYGYTF.

Concerning this clonotype itself: A clone one base away is much larger, so this may be a read error. This CDR3 is missing its conserved last phenylalanine or tryptophan, likely due to a read error. The chain combines TRBV2 with TRBJ1-2; D gene ambiguous. The V gene lost 8 bases and the J gene lost 4 bases, with 14 bases spanning the gap. The CDR3 covers 13 residues. Germline CDR1 reads SNHLY; CDR2 reads FYNNEI. The CDR3 DNA reads as TGTGCCAGCGATCGGTCGAGTCGCTATGGCTACACCTCC. It codes for CASDRSSRYGYTS.

A note on this clonotype: This may come from a read error, since a much larger clone is one base off. This rearrangement joins TRBV29-1 to TRBJ2-7, with D perhaps TRBD1 (6 bases). The CDR3 covers 11 residues. Germline V gene data show CDR1 as SQVTM and CDR2 as ANQGSEA. CDR3: CGVATGNEQYF. CDR3 DNA: TGCGGCGTAGCTACAGGGAACGAGCAGTACTTC.

This clonotype was seen just once. This sequence joins TRBV14 and TRBJ2-7; 12 positions agree with TRBD2. CDR1 SGHDN and CDR2 FVKESK come from the germline V gene. Trimming at V came to 6 bases and at J to 4 bases, leaving 4 bases not matched to a gene. There are 14 residues in the CDR3. As DNA, the CDR3 is TGTGCCAGCAGTGGTGGGACTAGCGGGTACGAGCAGTACTTC. Protein sequence: CASSGGTSGYEQYF. Combining the CDR3 with reference TRBV14 and TRBJ2-7 gives the whole variable domain EAGVTQFPSHSVIEKGQTVTLRCDPISGHDNLYWYRRVMGKEIKFLLHFVKESKQDESGMPNNRFLAERTGGTYSTLKVQPAELEDSGVYFCASSGGTSGYEQYFGPGTRLTVT.

The chain recombines TRBV20-1 with TRBJ1-1; D is unresolved. The CDR3 is 12 residues long. From germline, CDR1 is DFQATT and CDR2 SNEGSKA (reference sequence). Trimming took off 3 bases at V and 1 base at J, with 6 bases between the two ends. CDR3 sequence (DNA): TGCAGTGCTAGTCAGTCGAACACTGAAGCTTTCTTT. Translated, it gives CSASQSNTEAFF.

The V call is TRBV25-1, the J call TRBJ1-4; TRBD1 might be the D (6 bases). This CDR3 has 15 residues. V dropped 6 bases and J dropped 5 bases, with 16 bases sitting between them. Germline lookup yields CDR1 MGHDK and CDR2 SYGVNS. The CDR3, as DNA: TGTGCCAGCAGCTCATACAGGGTCAAGAATGAAAAACTGTTTTTT. Amino acid sequence: CASSSYRVKNEKLFF.

V usage is TRBV7-9 and J usage is TRBJ2-5; 8 nucleotides agree with TRBD2. CDR1 and CDR2 (germline): SEHNR, FQNEAQ (reference sequence). CDR3 length: 12 residues. V shed 6 bases and J 9 bases; nucleotides not matched to a gene: 6. CDR3 nucleotides: TGTGCCAGCAGGTCGGGGGGGGAGGCCCAGTACTTC. Protein product: CASRSGGEAQYF. The entire variable domain, with the rest obtained from reference TRBV7-9 and TRBJ2-5, is as follows: DTGVSQNPRHKITKRGQNVTFRCDPISEHNRLYWYRQTLGQGPEFLTYFQNEAQLEKSRLLSDRFSAERPKGSFSTLEIQRTEQGDSAMYLCASRSGGEAQYFGPGTRLLVL.

The V call is TRBV7-2, the J call TRBJ2-7, with TRBD1 identical over 8 bases. Germline CDR1 reads SGHTA; CDR2 reads FQGNSA. V shed 5 bases and J 6 bases; nucleotides not matched to a gene: 9. The CDR3 is 14 residues long. For the CDR3, the DNA is TGTGCCAGCAGCCAAAGACAGGGGACGGGCGAGCAGTACTTC. This translates into CASSQRQGTGEQYF. Variable domain in full (rest from reference TRBV7-2 and TRBJ2-7): GAGVSQSPSNKVTEKGKDVELRCDPISGHTALYWYRQSLGQGLEFLIYFQGNSAPDKSGLPSDRFSAERTGGSVSTLTIQRTQQEDSAVYLCASSQRQGTGEQYFGPGTRLTVT.

The chain combines TRBV29-1 with TRBJ2-5; unclear D gene. Between the trimmed V and J ends, which lost 4 bases and 1 base, there was a span of 7 bases. Germline V gives CDR1 SQVTM, CDR2 ANQGSEA. This CDR3 comprises 12 residues. Here the CDR3 reads CSVVWAQETQYF. CDR3 coding DNA: TGCAGCGTTGTATGGGCCCAAGAGACCCAGTACTTC.